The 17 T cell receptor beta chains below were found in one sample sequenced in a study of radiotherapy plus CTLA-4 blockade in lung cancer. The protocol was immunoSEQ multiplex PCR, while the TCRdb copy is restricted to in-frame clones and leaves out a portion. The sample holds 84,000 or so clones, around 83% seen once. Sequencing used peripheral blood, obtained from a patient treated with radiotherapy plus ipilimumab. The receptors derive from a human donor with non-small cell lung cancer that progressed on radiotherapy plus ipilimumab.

The CDR3 DNA is TGTGCCAGCAGCCCTATCCGGGACAGGGTGGTTGGCTACACCTTC. Its protein product is CASSPIRDRVVGYTF. The chain links TRBV7-2 to TRBJ1-2, with 9 bases that match TRBD1. The V gene end was trimmed by 5 bases and the J gene end by 7 bases; junction bases not matched to a gene: 11. Germline values: CDR1 SGHTA, CDR2 FQGNSA. This CDR3 has 15 residues.

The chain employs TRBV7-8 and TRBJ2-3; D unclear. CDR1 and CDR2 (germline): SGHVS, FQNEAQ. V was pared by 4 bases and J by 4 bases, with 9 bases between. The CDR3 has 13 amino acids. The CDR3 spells CASSSHVPDTQYF. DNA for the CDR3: TGTGCCAGCAGCTCCCACGTTCCAGATACGCAGTATTTT.

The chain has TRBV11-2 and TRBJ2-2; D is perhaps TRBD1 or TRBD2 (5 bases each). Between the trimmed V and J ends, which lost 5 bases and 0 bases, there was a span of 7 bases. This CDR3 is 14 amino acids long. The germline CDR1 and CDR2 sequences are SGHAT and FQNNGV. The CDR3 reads CASSRGPNTGELFF. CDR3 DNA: TGTGCCAGCAGCCGGGGCCCGAACACCGGGGAGCTGTTTTTT.

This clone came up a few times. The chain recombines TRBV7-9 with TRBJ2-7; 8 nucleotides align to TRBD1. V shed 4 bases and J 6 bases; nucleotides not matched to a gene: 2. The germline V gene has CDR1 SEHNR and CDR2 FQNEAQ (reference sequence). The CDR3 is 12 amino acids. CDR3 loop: CASSSDRGEQYF. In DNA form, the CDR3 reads TGTGCCAGCAGCTCAGACAGGGGCGAGCAGTACTTC.

CDR3 region: CASSLELAAFNEQFF. CDR3 bases: TGTGCCAGCAGCTTAGAACTAGCCGCGTTCAATGAGCAGTTCTTC. The chain employs TRBV11-2 and TRBJ2-1; tentatively, D is TRBD2 (6 bases). Germline CDR1 and CDR2: SGHAT and FQNNGV. With 0 bases removed from V and 6 bases from J, the gap between germline ends came to 12 bases. The CDR3 sequence is 15 residues long. Full variable domain (missing parts from reference TRBV11-2 and TRBJ2-1): EAGVAQSPRYKIIEKRQSVAFWCNPISGHATLYWYQQILGQGPKLLIQFQNNGVVDDSQLPKDRFSAERLKGVDSTLKIQPAKLEDSAVYLCASSLELAAFNEQFFGPGTRLTVL.

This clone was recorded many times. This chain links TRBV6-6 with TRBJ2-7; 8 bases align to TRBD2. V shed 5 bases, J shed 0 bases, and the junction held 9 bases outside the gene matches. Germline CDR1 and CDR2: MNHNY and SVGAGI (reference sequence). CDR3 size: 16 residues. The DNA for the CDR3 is TGTGCCAGCAGTGCCCCCGGGACTAGGGGCTCCTACGAGCAGTACTTC. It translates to CASSAPGTRGSYEQYF.

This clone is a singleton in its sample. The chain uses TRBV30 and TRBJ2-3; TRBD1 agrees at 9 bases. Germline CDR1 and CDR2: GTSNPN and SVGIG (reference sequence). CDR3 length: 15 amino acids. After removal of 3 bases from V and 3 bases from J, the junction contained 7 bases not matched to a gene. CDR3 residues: CAWRGGQGGTDTQYF. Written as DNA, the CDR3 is TGTGCCTGGAGGGGGGGACAGGGAGGGACAGATACGCAGTATTTT. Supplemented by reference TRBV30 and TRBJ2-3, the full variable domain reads SQTIHQWPATLVQPVGSPLSLECTVEGTSNPNLYWYRQAAGRGLQLLFYSVGIGQISSEVPQNLSASRPQDRQFILSSKKLLLSDSGFYLCAWRGGQGGTDTQYFGPGTRLTVL.

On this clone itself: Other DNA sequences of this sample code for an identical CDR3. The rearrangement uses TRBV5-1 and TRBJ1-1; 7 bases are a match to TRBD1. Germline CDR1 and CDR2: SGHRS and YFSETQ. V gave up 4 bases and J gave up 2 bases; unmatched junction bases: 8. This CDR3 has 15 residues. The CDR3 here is CASSLTGAVNTEAFF. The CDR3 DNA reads TGCGCCAGCAGCCTAACAGGGGCGGTTAACACTGAAGCTTTCTTT. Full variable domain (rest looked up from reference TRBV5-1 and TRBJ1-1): KAGVTQTPRYLIKTRGQQVTLSCSPISGHRSVSWYQQTPGQGLQFLFEYFSETQRNKGNFPGRFSGRQFSNSRSEMNVSTLELGDSALYLCASSLTGAVNTEAFFGQGTRLTVV.

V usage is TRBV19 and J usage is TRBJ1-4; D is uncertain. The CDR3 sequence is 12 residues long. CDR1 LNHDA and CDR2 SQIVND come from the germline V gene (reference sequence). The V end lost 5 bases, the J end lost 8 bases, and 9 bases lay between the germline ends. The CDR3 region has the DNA TGTGCCAGTAGTCCTCTGGGAGAAAAACTGTTTTTT. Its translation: CASSPLGEKLFF.

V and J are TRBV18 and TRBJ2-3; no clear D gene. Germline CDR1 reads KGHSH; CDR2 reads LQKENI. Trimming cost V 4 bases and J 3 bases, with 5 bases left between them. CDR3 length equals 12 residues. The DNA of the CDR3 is TGTGCCAGCTCACGGGCGACAGATACGCAGTATTTT. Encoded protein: CASSRATDTQYF.

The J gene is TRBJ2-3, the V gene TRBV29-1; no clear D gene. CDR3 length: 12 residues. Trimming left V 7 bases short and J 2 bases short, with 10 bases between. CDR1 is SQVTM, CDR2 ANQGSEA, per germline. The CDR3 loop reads CSARLNTDTQYF. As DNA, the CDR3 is TGCAGCGCACGCCTGAACACAGATACGCAGTATTTT.

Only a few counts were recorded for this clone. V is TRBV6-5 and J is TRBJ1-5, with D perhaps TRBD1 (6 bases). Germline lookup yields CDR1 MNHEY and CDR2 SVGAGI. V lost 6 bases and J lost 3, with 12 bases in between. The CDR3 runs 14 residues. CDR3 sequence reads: CASSETGFNQPQHF. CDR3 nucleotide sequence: TGTGCCAGCAGCGAAACAGGGTTCAATCAGCCCCAGCATTTT.

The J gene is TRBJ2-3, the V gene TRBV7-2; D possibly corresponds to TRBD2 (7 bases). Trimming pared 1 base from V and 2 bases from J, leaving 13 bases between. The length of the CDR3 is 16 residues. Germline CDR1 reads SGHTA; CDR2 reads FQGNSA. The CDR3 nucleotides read TGTGCCAGCAGCTTAGGGCCGGGGGGACACACAGATACGCAGTATTTT. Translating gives CASSLGPGGHTDTQYF.

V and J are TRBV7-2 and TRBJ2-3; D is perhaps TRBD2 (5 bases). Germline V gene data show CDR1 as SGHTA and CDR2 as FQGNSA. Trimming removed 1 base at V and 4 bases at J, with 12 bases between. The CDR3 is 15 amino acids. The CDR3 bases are TGTGCCAGCAGCTTAGGGGCTAGCAGTCCAGATACGCAGTATTTT. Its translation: CASSLGASSPDTQYF.

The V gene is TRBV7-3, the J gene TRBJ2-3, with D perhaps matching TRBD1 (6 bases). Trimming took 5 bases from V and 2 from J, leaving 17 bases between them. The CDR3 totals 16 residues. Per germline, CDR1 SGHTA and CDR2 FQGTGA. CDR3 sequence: CASSKSIRGYTDTQYF. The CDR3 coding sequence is TGTGCCAGCAGCAAAAGCATCAGGGGTTACACAGATACGCAGTATTTT.

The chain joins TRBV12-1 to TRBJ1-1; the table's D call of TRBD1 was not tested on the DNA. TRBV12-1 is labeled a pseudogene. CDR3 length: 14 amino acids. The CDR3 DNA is TGTGCCAGCAGCGAGGACAGGGAGAACACTGAAGCTTTCTTT. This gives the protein CASSEDRENTEAFF.

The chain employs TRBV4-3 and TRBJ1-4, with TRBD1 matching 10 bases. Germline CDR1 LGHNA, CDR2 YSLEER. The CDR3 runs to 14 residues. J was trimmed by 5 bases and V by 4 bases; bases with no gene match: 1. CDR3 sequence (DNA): TGCGCCAGCAGCCCGGGACAGGGGAATGAAAAACTGTTTTTT. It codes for CASSPGQGNEKLFF.